Listed below are T cell receptor beta chains from one sample, sequenced in a study of CD8+ T cells in alopecia areata. The protocol was immunoSEQ multiplex PCR, while the TCRdb copy is restricted to in-frame clones and leaves out a portion. The data hold about 110,000 clones, with under 60% observed a single time. Material for sequencing was NKG2D-low CD8+ T cells sorted from blood. The receptors were sampled from a human donor with alopecia areata. The CDR3 runs from the conserved cysteine through the conserved F or W. The D gene is left open where the match is weak. Size is stated for part of the rows, as once, few or many counts, or as a class when the clone is expanded.

>.|TRBJ2-7|.|TRBV6-1
CASSEARFGGYEQYF
TGTGCCAGCAGTGAAGCGCGGTTTGGAGGCTACGAGCAGTACTTC
>TRBD2|TRBJ2-1|.|TRBV2
CASGWIAGGYNEQFF
TGTGCCAGCGGGTGGATAGCGGGAGGTTACAATGAGCAGTTCTTC
>TRBD1|TRBJ1-4|.|TRBV2
CASSVQGAKDIREKLFF
TGTGCCAGCAGTGTTCAGGGGGCGAAGGACATTCGCGAAAAACTGTTTTTT
>.|TRBJ1-5|.|TRBV28
CASTTNELTEINQPQHF
TGTGCCAGCACAACTAACGAATTGACAGAAATCAATCAGCCCCAGCATTTT
>.|TRBJ1-4|.|TRBV7-9
CASSSGTNEKLFF
TGTGCCAGCAGCTCAGGGACTAATGAAAAACTGTTTTTT
>.|TRBJ2-1|.|TRBV5-6
CASSFEGTVSSSDNEQFF
TGTGCCAGCAGCTTTGAGGGGACGGTTTCCTCATCGGACAATGAGCAGTTCTTC
>.|TRBJ1-2|.|TRBV5-6
CASSFGGGGYTF
TGTGCCAGCAGCTTTGGGGGAGGTGGCTACACCTTC
>.|TRBJ2-1|few|TRBV27
CASSFAGSVNEQFF
TGTGCCAGCAGTTTTGCGGGTTCGGTCAATGAGCAGTTCTTC
>.|TRBJ2-1|.|TRBV4-1
CASSLSLGLSYNEQFF
TGCGCCAGCAGCCTCTCTCTAGGGCTGTCTTACAATGAGCAGTTCTTC
>.|TRBJ2-7|.|TRBV28
CASSLGSTSLHEQYF
TGTGCCAGCAGTTTAGGTTCTACCTCTCTCCACGAGCAGTACTTC
>.|TRBJ1-1|.|TRBV30
CAWRPARWETYTEAFF
TGTGCCTGGAGACCAGCGAGGTGGGAGACGTACACTGAAGCTTTCTTT
>TRBD1|TRBJ2-7|few|TRBV4-1
CASSPTGNEQYF
TGCGCCAGCAGCCCGACAGGGAACGAGCAGTACTTC
>.|TRBJ2-2|few|TRBV10-3
CAIKKDIPTVPGELFF
TGTGCCATCAAGAAGGACATTCCAACCGTTCCCGGGGAGCTGTTTTTT
>TRBD2|TRBJ2-1|few|TRBV5-1
CASSHTSGGYNEQFF
TGCGCCAGCAGCCACACTAGCGGGGGGTACAATGAGCAGTTCTTC
>TRBD2|TRBJ2-1|few|TRBV29-1
CSVEVWTSRGSNEQFF
TGCAGCGTTGAGGTTTGGACTAGCCGTGGGAGCAATGAGCAGTTCTTC
>.|TRBJ2-5|few|TRBV28
CASSLFGNTQETQYF
TGTGCCAGCAGTTTATTTGGCAACACCCAAGAGACCCAGTACTTC
>.|TRBJ1-1|.|TRBV6-6
CASSRGLSTEAFF
TGTGCCAGCAGTCGGGGACTATCCACTGAAGCTTTCTTT
>.|TRBJ2-7|.|TRBV5-1
CASSLESFVSSYEQYF
TGCGCCAGCAGCTTGGAATCTTTTGTCAGCTCCTACGAGCAGTACTTC
>TRBD2|TRBJ2-1|.|TRBV6-5
CASSYGTSGEQFF
TGTGCCAGCAGTTACGGGACTAGTGGTGAGCAGTTCTTC
>TRBD1|TRBJ2-5|.|TRBV25-1
CASTEGQQEIETQYF
TGTGCCAGCACAGAGGGACAGCAAGAGATTGAGACCCAGTACTTC
>.|TRBJ2-7|.|TRBV27
CASSFGGGSYEQYF
TGTGCCAGCAGTTTCGGAGGGGGTTCCTACGAGCAGTACTTC
>.|TRBJ1-2|.|TRBV10-2
CASIRKDGDGYTF
TGCGCCAGCATTCGGAAGGACGGGGATGGCTACACCTTC
>TRBD1|TRBJ1-3|few|TRBV29-1
CSVWSQGAGNTIYF
TGCAGCGTGTGGTCGCAGGGGGCTGGAAACACCATATATTTT
>.|TRBJ1-2|.|TRBV28
CASSLSPRSGYTF
TGTGCCAGCAGTTTATCCCCCCGGTCTGGCTACACCTTC
>TRBD1|TRBJ2-3|few|TRBV9
CASSVEGQGTDTQYF
TGTGCCAGCAGCGTAGAGGGACAGGGGACAGATACGCAGTATTTT
>.|TRBJ2-1|.|TRBV5-1
CASSLVPRAHEQFF
TGCGCCAGCAGCTTGGTTCCGAGGGCTCATGAGCAGTTCTTC
>.|TRBJ1-1|.|TRBV5-4
CASSLDRKNTEAFF
TGTGCCAGCAGCTTGGACAGGAAAAACACTGAAGCTTTCTTT
>.|TRBJ1-4|.|TRBV6-5
CASRVTELNEKLFF
TGTGCCAGCAGGGTGACAGAACTCAATGAAAAACTGTTTTTT
>.|TRBJ1-1|.|TRBV19
CATAPGGTEAFF
TGTGCCACCGCCCCGGGGGGCACTGAAGCTTTCTTT
>TRBD1|TRBJ1-2|.|TRBV9
CASSRGGEGGVIYGYTF
TGTGCCAGCAGCAGAGGGGGAGAAGGGGGCGTAATCTATGGCTACACCTTC
>.|TRBJ1-4|.|TRBV27
CASSPRPRGGEKLFF
TGTGCCAGCAGCCCGAGACCGCGAGGTGGTGAAAAACTGTTTTTT
>.|TRBJ1-1|.|TRBV2
CASSDIWTVNTEAFF
TGTGCCAGCAGCGATATCTGGACGGTGAACACTGAAGCTTTCTTT
>TRBD2|TRBJ2-1|.|TRBV25-1
CASSTSGPNEQFF
TGTGCCAGCAGTACTAGCGGGCCGAATGAGCAGTTCTTC